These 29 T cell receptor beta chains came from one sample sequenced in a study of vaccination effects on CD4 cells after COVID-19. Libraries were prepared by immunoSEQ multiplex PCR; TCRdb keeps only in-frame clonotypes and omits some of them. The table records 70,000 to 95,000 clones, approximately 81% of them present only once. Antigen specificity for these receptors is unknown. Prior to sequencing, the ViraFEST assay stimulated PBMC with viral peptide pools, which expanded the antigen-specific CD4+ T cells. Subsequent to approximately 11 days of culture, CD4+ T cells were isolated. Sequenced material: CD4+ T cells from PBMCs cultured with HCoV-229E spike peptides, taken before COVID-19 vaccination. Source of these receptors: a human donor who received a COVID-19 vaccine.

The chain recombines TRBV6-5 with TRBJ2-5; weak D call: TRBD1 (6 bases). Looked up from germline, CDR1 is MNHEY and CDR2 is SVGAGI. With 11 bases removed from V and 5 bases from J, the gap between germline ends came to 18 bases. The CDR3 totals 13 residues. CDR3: CAVQGRLWETQYF. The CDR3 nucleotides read TGTGCCGTCCAGGGGCGTCTCTGGGAGACCCAGTACTTC.

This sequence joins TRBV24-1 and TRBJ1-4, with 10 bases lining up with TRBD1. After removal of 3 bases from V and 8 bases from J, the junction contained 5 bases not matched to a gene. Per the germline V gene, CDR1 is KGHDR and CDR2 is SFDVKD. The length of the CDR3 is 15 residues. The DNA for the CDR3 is TGTGCCACCAGTGATCAGACAGGGGGCGAGGAAAAACTGTTTTTT. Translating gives CATSDQTGGEEKLFF.

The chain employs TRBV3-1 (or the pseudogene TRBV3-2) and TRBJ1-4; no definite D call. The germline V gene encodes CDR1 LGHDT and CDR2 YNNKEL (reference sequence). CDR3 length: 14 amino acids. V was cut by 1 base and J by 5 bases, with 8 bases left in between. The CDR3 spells CASSQGALNEKLFF. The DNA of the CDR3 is TGTGCCAGCAGCCAAGGAGCATTGAATGAAAAACTGTTTTTT.

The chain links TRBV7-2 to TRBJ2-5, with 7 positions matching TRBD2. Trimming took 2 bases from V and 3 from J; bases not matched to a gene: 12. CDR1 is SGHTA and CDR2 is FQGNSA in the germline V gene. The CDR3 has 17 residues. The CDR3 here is CASSLRLGLAGKETQYF. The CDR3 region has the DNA TGTGCCAGCAGCTTAAGGCTGGGTTTAGCGGGCAAAGAGACCCAGTACTTC.

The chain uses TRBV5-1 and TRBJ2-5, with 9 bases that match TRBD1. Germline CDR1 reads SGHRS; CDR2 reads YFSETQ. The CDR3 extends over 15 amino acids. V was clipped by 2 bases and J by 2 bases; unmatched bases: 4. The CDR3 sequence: CASSFLTGGQETQYF. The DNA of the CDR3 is TGCGCCAGCAGCTTCCTGACAGGGGGGCAAGAGACCCAGTACTTC.

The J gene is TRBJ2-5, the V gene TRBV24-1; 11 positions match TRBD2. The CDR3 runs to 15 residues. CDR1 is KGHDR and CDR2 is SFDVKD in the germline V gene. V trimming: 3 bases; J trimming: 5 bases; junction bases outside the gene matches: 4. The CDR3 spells CATSDTSGGGETQYF. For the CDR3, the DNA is TGTGCCACCAGTGATACTAGCGGGGGAGGCGAGACCCAGTACTTC.

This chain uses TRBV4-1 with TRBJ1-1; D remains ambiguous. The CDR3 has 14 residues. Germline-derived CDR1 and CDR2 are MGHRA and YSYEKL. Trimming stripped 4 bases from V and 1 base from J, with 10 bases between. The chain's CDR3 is CASSLLTRNTEAFF. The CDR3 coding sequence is TGCGCCAGCAGCCTTTTGACACGGAACACTGAAGCTTTCTTT.

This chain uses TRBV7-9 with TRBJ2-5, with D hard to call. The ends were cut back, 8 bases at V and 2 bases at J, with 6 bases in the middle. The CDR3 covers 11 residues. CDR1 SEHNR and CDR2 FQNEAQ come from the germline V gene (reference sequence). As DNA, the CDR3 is TGTGCCAGCTCTATTCAAGAGACCCAGTACTTC. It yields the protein CASSIQETQYF.

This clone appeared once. The CDR3 sequence: CASSESMELEQYV. Written as DNA, the CDR3 is TGTGCCAGCAGTGAATCGATGGAGCTCGAGCAGTACGTC. The rearrangement uses TRBV2 and TRBJ2-7; D call uncertain. V was pared by 2 bases and J by 6 bases, with 11 bases between. The germline CDR1 and CDR2 sequences are SNHLY and FYNNEI. The CDR3 is 13 residues long.

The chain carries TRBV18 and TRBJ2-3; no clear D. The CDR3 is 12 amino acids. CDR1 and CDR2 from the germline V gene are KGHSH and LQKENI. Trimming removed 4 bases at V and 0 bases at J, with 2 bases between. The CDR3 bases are TGTGCCAGCTCACTAAGCACAGATACGCAGTATTTT. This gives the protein CASSLSTDTQYF.

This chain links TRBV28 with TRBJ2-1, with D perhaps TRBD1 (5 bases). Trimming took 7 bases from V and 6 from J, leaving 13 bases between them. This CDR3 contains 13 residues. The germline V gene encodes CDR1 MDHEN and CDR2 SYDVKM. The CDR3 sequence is CASNQGPRNEQFF. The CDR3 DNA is TGTGCCAGCAACCAGGGCCCTCGCAATGAGCAGTTCTTC.

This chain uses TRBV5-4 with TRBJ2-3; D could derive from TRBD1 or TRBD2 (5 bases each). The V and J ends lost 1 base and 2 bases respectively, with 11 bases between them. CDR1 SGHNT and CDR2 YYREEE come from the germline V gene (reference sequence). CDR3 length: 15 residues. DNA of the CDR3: TGTGCCAGCAGCTTGTTAAAGGGACCCACAGATACGCAGTATTTT. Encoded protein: CASSLLKGPTDTQYF.

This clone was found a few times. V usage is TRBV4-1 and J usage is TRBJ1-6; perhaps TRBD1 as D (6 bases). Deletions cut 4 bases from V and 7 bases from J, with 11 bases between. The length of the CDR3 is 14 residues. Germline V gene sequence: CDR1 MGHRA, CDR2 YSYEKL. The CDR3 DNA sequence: TGCGCCAGCAGCCCCTATAGGGGGAATTCACCCCTCCACTTT. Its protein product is CASSPYRGNSPLHF.

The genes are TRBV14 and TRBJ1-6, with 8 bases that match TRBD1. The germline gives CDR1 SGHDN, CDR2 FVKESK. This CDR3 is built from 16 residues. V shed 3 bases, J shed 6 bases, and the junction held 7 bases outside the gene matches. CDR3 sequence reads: CASSQAGTGPNSPLHF. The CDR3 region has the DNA TGTGCCAGCAGCCAGGCCGGGACAGGACCTAATTCACCCCTCCACTTT.

CDR3 sequence (DNA): TGTGCCAGCAGCCAACGTTCAGGGGGCAACGAGCAGTACGTC. Its protein is CASSQRSGGNEQYV. The genes are TRBV3-1 (or the pseudogene TRBV3-2) and TRBJ2-7; 8 bases are shared with TRBD1. The CDR3 has 14 amino acids. Germline-derived CDR1 and CDR2 are LGHDT and YNNKEL (reference sequence). V gave up 2 bases and J gave up 5 bases; unmatched junction bases: 5.

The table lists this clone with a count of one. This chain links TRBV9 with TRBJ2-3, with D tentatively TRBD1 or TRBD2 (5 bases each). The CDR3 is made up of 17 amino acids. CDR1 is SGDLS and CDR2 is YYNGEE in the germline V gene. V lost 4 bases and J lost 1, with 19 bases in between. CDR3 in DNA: TGTGCCAGCAGCCCCACGCGGTCGCAGGGAGGCACAGATACGCAGTATTTT. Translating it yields CASSPTRSQGGTDTQYF.

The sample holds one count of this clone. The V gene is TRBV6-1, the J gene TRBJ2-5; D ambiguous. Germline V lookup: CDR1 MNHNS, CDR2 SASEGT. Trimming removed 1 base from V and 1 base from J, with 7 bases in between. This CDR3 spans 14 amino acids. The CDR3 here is CASSEVLIQETQYF. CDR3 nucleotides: TGTGCCAGCAGTGAAGTATTGATCCAAGAGACCCAGTACTTC.

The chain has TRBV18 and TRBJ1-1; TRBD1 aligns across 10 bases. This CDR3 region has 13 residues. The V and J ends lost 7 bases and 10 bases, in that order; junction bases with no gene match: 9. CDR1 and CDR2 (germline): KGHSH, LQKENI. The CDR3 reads CASLTGQGSSAFF. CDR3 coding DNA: TGTGCCAGCTTGACGGGACAGGGGTCGTCAGCTTTCTTT.

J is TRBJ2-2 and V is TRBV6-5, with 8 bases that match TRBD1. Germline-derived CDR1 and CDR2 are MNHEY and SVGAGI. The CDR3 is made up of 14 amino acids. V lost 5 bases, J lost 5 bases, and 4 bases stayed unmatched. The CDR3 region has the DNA TGTGCCAGCAGTAAGGACAGGGTGACCGGGGAGCTGTTTTTT. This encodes CASSKDRVTGELFF.

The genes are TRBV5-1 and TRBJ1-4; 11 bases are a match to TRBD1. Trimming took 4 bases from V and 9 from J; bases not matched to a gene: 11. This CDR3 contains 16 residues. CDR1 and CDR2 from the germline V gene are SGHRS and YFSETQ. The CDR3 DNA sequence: TGCGCCAGCAGCCCGGGGACAGGGGGTCTGGAAAAAAAACTGTTTTTT. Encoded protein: CASSPGTGGLEKKLFF.

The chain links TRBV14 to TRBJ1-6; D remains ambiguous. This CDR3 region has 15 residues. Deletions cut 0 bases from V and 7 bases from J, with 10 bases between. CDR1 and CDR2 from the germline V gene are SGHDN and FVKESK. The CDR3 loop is CASSQDARKNSPLHF. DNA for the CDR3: TGTGCCAGCAGCCAAGATGCCAGGAAAAATTCACCCCTCCACTTT.

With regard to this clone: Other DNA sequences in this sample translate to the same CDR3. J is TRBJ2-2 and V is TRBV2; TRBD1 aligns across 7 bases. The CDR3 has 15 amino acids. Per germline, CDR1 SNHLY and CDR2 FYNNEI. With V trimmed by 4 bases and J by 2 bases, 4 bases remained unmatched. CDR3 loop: CASSGQGINTGELFF. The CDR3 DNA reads TGTGCCAGCAGTGGACAGGGAATCAACACCGGGGAGCTGTTTTTT.

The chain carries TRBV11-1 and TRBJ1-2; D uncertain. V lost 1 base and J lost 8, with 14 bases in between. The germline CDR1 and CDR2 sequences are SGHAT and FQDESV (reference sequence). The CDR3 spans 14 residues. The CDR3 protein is CASSLGAQSSGYTF. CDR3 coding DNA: TGTGCCAGCAGCTTAGGCGCCCAATCTTCGGGCTACACCTTC.

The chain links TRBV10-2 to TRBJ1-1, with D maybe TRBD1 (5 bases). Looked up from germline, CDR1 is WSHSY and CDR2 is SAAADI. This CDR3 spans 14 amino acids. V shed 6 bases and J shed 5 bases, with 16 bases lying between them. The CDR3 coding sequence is TGCGCCAGCAGCGCCACGGGGGGGAGGACTGAAGCTTTCTTT. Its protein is CASSATGGRTEAFF.

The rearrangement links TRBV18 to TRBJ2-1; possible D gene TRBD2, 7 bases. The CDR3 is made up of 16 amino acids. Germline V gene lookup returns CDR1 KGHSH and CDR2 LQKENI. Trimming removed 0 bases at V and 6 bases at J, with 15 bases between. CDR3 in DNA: TGTGCCAGCTCACCACCTCGGGGGGCCGGGGGCAATGAGCAGTTCTTC. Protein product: CASSPPRGAGGNEQFF.

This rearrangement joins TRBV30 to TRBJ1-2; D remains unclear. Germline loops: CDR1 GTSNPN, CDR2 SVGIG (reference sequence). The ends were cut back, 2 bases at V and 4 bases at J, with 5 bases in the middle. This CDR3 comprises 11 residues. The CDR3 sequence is CAWSRSYGYTF. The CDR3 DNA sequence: TGTGCCTGGAGTAGGAGCTATGGCTACACCTTC. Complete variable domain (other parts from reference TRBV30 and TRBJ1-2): SQTIHQWPATLVQPVGSPLSLECTVEGTSNPNLYWYRQAAGRGLQLLFYSVGIGQISSEVPQNLSASRPQDRQFILSSKKLLLSDSGFYLCAWSRSYGYTFGSGTRLTVV.

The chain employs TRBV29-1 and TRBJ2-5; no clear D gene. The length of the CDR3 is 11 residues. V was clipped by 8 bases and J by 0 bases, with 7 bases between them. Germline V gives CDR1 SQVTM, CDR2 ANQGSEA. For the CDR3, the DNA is TGCAGCCTTGGTTACCAAGAGACCCAGTACTTC. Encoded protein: CSLGYQETQYF.

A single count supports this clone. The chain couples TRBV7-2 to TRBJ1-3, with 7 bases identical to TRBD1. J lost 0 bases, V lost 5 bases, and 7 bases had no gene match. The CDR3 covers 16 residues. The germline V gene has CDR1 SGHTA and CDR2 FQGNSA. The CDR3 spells CASSLTRGSSGNTIYF. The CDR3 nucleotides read TGTGCCAGCAGCCTTACCAGGGGGAGCTCTGGAAACACCATATATTTT.

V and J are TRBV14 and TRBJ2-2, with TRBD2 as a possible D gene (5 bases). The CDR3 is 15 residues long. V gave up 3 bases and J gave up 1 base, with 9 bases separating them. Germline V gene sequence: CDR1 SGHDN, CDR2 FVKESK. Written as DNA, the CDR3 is TGTGCCAGCAGCCAGCAAAGCGGGAACACCGGGGAGCTGTTTTTT. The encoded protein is CASSQQSGNTGELFF.